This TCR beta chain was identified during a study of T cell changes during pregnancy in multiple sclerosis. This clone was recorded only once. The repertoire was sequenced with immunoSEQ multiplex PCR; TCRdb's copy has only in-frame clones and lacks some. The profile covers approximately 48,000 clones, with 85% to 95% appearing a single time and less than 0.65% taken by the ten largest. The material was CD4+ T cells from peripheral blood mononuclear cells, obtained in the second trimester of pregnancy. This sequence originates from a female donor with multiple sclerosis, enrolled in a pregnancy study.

CDR3 in amino acids: CASGSTGASNTEAFF. The CDR3 coding sequence is TGTGCCAGCGGCTCCACAGGCGCCTCGAACACTGAAGCTTTCTTT. The chain employs TRBV6-5 and TRBJ1-1; D perhaps matches TRBD1 (5 bases). CDR3 length equals 15 residues. The germline V and J ends were trimmed by 8 bases and 1 base, with 17 bases remaining between them. Germline values: CDR1 MNHEY, CDR2 SVGAGI.